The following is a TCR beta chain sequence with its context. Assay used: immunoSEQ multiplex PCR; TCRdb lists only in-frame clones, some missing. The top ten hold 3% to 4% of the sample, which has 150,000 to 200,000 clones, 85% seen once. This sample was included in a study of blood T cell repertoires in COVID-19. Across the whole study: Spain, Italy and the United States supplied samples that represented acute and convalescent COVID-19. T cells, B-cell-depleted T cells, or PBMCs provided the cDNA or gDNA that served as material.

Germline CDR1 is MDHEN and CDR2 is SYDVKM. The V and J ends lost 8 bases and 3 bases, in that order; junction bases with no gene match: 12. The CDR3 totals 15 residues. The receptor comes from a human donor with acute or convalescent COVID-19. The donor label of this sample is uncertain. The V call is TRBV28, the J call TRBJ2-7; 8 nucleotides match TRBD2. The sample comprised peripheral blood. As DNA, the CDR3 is TGTGCCAGCGCCTATGGCGGGGGGCGAATCTACGAGCAGTACTTC. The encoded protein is CASAYGGGRIYEQYF.